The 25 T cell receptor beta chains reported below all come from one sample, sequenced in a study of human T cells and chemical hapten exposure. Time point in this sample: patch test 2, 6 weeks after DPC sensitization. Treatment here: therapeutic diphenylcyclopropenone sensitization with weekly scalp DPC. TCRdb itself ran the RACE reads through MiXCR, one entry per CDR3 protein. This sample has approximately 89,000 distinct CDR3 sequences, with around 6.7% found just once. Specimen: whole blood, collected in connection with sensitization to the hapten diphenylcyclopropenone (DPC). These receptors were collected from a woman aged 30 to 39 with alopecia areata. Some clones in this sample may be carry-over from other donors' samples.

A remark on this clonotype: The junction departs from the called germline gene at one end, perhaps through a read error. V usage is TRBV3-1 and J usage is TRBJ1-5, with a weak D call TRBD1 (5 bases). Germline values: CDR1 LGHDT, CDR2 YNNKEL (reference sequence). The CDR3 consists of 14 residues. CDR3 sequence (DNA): TGTGCCAGCAGACAAGGGGCGGGCAATCAGCCCCAGCATTTT. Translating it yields CASRQGAGNQPQHF.

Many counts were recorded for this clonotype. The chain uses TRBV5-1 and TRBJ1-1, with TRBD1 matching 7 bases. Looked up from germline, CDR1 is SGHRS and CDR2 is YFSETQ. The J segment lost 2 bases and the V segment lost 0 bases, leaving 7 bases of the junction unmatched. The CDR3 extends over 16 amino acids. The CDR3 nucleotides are TGCGCCAGCAGCTTGGATGTCAGGGGGGACAACACTGAAGCTTTCTTT. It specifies CASSLDVRGDNTEAFF.

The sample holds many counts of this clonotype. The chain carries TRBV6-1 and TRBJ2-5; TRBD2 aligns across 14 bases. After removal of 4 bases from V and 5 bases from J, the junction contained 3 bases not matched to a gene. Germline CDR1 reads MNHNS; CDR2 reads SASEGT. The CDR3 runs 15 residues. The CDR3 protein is CASSGGLAGVETQYF. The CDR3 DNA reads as TGTGCCAGCAGTGGGGGACTAGCGGGGGTGGAGACCCAGTACTTC.

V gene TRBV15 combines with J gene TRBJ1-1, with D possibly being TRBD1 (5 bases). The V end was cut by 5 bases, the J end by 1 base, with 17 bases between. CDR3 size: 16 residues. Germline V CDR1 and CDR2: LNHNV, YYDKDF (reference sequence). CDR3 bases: TGTGCCACCAGCCTTGAGGGGACGTTAGGGAACACTGAAGCTTTCTTT. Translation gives CATSLEGTLGNTEAFF.

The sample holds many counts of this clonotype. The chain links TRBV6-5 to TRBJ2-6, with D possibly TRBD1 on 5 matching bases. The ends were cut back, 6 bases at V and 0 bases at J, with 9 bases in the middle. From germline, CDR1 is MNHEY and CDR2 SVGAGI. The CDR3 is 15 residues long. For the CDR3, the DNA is TGTGCCAGCAGCCAGGGTAGCTCTGGGGCCAACGTCCTGACTTTC. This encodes CASSQGSSGANVLTF.

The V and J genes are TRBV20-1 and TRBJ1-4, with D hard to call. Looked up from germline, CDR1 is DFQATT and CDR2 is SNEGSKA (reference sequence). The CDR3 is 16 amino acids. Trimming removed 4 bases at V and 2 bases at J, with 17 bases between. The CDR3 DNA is TGCAGTGCTATTGCGGCCGTGACGATCACTAATGAAAAACTGTTTTTT. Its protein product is CSAIAAVTITNEKLFF.

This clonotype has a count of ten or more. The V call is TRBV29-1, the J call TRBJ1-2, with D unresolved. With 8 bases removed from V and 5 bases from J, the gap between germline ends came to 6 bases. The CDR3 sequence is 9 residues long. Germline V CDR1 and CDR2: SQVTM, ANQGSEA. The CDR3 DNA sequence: TGCAGCCACAGTTATGGCTACACCTTC. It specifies CSHSYGYTF. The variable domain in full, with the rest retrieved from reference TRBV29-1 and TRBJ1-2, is SAVISQKPSRDICQRGTSLTIQCQVDSQVTMMFWYRQQPGQSLTLIATANQGSEATYESGFVIDKFPISRPNLTFSTLTVSNMSPEDSSIYLCSHSYGYTFGSGTRLTVV.

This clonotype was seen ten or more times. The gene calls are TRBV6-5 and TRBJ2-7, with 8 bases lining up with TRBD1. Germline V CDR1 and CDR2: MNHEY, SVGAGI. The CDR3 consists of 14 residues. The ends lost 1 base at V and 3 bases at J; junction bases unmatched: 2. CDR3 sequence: CASSYLTGDYEQYF. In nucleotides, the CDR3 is TGTGCCAGCAGTTACTTGACAGGGGACTACGAGCAGTACTTC.

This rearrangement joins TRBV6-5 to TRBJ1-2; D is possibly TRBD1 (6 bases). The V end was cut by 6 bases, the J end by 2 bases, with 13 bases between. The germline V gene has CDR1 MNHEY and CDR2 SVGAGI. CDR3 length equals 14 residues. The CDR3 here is CASRQGPLNYGYTF. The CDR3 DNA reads TGTGCCAGCAGACAGGGTCCTCTAAACTATGGCTACACCTTC.

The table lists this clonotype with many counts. The CDR3 loop reads CASSSVVSKATYEQYF. The CDR3 nucleotides read TGTGCCAGCAGTTCGGTGGTCTCCAAAGCCACCTACGAGCAGTACTTC. V is TRBV12-3 or TRBV12-4 and J is TRBJ2-7; D unclear. CDR3 length equals 16 residues. V was cut by 4 bases and J by 2 bases, with 18 bases left in between.

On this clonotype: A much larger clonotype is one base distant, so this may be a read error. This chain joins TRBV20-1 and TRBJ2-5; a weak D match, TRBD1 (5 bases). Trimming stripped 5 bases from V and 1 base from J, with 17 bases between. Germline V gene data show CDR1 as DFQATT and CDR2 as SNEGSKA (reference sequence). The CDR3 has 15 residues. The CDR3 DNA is TGCAGTGCTCGATTAGTGGGGCGGACCCAAGAGACCCAGTACTTC. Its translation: CSARLVGRTQETQYF.

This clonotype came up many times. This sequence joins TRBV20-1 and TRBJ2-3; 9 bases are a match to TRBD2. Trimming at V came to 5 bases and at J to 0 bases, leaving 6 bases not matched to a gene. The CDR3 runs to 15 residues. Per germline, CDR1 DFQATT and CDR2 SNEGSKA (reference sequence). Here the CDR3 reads CSAPAGGASTDTQYF. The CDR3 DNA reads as TGCAGTGCTCCGGCGGGGGGGGCCAGCACAGATACGCAGTATTTT.

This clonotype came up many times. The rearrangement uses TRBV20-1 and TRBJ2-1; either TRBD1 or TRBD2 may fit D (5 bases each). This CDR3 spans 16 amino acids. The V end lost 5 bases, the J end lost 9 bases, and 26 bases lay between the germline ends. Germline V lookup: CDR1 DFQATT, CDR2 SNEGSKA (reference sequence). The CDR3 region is CSASNFRRGVTAEQFF. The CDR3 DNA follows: TGCAGTGCTTCCAACTTCCGACGAGGGGTCACAGCTGAGCAGTTCTTC.

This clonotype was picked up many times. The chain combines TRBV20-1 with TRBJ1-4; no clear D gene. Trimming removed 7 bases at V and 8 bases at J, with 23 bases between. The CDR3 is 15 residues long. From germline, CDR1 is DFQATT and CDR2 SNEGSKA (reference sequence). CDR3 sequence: CSVVPGLEGQEKLFF. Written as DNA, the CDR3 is TGCAGTGTAGTCCCTGGACTCGAAGGTCAAGAAAAACTGTTTTTT.

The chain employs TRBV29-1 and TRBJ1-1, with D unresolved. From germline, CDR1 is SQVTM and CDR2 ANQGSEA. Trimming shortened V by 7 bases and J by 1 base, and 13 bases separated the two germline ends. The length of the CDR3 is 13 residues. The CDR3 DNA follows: TGCAGCGGAGGATCGATCCAGAACACTGAAGCTTTCTTT. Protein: CSGGSIQNTEAFF. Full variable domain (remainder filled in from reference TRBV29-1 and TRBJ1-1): SAVISQKPSRDICQRGTSLTIQCQVDSQVTMMFWYRQQPGQSLTLIATANQGSEATYESGFVIDKFPISRPNLTFSTLTVSNMSPEDSSIYLCSGGSIQNTEAFFGQGTRLTVV.

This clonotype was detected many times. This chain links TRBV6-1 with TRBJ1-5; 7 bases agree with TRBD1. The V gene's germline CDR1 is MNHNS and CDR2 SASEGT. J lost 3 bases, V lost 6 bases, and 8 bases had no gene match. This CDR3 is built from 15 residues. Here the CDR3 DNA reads TGTGCCAGCAGGGATTTGACAGGGTCCAATCAGCCCCAGCATTTT. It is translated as CASRDLTGSNQPQHF.

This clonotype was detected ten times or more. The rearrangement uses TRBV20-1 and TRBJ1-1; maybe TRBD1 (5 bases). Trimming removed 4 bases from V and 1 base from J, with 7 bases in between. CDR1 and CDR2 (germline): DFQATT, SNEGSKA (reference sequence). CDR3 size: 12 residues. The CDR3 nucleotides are TGCAGTGCTATTAGGGGGAACACTGAAGCTTTCTTT. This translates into CSAIRGNTEAFF.

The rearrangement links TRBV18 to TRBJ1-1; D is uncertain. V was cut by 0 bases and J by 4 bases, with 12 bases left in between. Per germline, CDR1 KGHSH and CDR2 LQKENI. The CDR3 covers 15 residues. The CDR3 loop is CASSPPGSVVTEAFF. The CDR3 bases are TGTGCCAGCTCACCACCGGGCAGTGTTGTCACTGAAGCTTTCTTT.

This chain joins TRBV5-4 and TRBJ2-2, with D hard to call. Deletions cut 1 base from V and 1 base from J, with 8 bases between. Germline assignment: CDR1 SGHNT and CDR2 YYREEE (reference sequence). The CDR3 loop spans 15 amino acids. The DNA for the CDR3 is TGTGCCAGCAGCTTGCTTGGTTTGAACACCGGGGAGCTGTTTTTT. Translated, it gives CASSLLGLNTGELFF.

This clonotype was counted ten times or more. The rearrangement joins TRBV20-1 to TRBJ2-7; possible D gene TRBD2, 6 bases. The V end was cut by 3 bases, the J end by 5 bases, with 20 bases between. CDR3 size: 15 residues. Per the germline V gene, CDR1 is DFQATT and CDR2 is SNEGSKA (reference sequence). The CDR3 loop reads CSASMRRGRSNEQYF. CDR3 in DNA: TGCAGTGCTAGTATGCGGAGGGGACGATCAAACGAGCAGTACTTC.

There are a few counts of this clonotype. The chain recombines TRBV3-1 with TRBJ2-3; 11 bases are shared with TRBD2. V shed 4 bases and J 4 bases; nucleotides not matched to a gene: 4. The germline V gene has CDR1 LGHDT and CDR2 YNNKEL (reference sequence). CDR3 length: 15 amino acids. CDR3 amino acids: CASSLAGGRSDTQYF. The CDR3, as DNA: TGTGCCAGCAGCCTAGCGGGGGGGCGCTCAGATACGCAGTATTTT.

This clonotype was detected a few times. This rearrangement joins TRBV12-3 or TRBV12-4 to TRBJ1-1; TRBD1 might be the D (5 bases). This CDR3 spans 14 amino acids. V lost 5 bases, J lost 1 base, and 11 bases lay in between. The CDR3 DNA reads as TGTGCCAGCAGTATAAGGGGTGGGAACACTGAAGCTTTCTTT. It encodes CASSIRGGNTEAFF.

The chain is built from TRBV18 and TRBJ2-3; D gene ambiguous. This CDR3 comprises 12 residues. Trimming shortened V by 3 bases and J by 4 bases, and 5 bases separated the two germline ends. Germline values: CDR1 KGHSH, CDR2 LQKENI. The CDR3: CASSPLADTQYF. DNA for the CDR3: TGTGCCAGCTCACCCCTAGCAGATACGCAGTATTTT.

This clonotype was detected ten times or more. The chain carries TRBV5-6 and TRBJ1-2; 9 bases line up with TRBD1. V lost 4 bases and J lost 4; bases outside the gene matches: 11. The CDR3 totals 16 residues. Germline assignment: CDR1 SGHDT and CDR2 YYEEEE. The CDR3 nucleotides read TGTGCCAGCAGCATATTATGGGACAGGGAGAGCTATGGCTACACCTTC. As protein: CASSILWDRESYGYTF.

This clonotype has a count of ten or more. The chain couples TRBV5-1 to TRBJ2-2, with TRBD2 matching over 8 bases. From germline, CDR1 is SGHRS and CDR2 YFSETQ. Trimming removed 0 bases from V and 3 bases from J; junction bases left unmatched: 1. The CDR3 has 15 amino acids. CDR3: CASSLAGGDTGELFF. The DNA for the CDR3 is TGCGCCAGCAGCTTGGCGGGGGGGGACACCGGGGAGCTGTTTTTT.